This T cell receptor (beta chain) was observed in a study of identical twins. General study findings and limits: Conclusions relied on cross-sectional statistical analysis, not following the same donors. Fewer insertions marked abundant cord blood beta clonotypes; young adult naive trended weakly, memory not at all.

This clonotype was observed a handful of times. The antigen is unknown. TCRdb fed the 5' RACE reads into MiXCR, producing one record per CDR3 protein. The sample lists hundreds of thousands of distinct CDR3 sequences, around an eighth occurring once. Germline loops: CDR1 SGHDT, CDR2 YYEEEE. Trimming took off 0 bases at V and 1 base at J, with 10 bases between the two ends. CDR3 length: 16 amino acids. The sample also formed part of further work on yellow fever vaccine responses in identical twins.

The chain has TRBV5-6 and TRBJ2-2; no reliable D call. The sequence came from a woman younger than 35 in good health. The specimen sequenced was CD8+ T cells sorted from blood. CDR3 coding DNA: TGTGCCAGCAGCTTGGCAACGGACGGGAACACCGGGGAGCTGTTTTTT. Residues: CASSLATDGNTGELFF.